Presented here are 27 T cell receptor beta chains from one specimen sequenced in a study of CD8 T cells in Susac syndrome (dated by TCRdb to between 2017 and 2020). Library method: the immunoSEQ multiplex PCR assay. RNA was extracted with the RNeasy kit and about 0.5 to 1 ug was reverse transcribed using random hexamers. The public reads were reprocessed in TCRdb via fastp at Q25 and MiXCR, keeping in-frame beta chains. Rows are unified per CDR3 protein, each entry keeping the most common DNA and genes. Counted in this sample were approximately 280,000 distinct CDR3 sequences; 70% to 90% of them appeared once. Approximately 0.11% of the sample is held by the ten biggest clonotypes. Source material: CD8+ T cells from PBMCs. The receptor set was obtained from a human donor with multiple sclerosis.

V usage is TRBV25-1 and J usage is TRBJ1-1; D is uncertain. The V gene's germline CDR1 is MGHDK and CDR2 SYGVNS. CDR3 length: 12 amino acids. Trimming shortened V by 4 bases and J by 1 base, and 4 bases separated the two germline ends. The CDR3 DNA follows: TGTGCCAGCAGTGGTGGGAACACTGAAGCTTTCTTT. Translating it yields CASSGGNTEAFF.

This chain uses TRBV27 with TRBJ2-1, with unresolved D. The germline V gene encodes CDR1 MNHEY and CDR2 SMNVEV (reference sequence). The CDR3 is 15 amino acids. Trimming pared 3 bases from V and 0 bases from J, leaving 9 bases between. CDR3 DNA sequence: TGTGCCAGCAGTTTCGGTACTTACTCCTACAATGAGCAGTTCTTC. This encodes CASSFGTYSYNEQFF.

In this sample, this clonotype turned up once. The rearrangement joins TRBV20-1 to TRBJ1-6, with D perhaps matching TRBD1 (5 bases). This CDR3 has 17 amino acids. Looked up from germline, CDR1 is DFQATT and CDR2 is SNEGSKA (reference sequence). V was cut by 4 bases and J by 0 bases, with 16 bases left in between. In DNA form, the CDR3 reads TGCAGTGCTACCGGCTCTTGGGACCGCTCCTATAATTCACCCCTCCACTTT. This sequence encodes CSATGSWDRSYNSPLHF.

The chain employs TRBV20-1 and TRBJ2-1; 8 nucleotides match TRBD2. This CDR3 comprises 16 residues. CDR1 is DFQATT, CDR2 SNEGSKA, per germline (reference sequence). Trimming removed 3 bases from V and 0 bases from J; junction bases left unmatched: 7. The CDR3 DNA reads as TGCAGTGCTAGTGCCTTAGCGGGAATCTCCTACAATGAGCAGTTCTTC. Amino acids: CSASALAGISYNEQFF.

A few counts support this clonotype. The DNA of the CDR3 is TGTGCCAGCAGTTATGACCCAGGGTTGGCTGAAGCTTTCTTT. Amino acids: CASSYDPGLAEAFF. The chain joins TRBV6-5 to TRBJ1-1, with a weak D call TRBD1 (5 bases). V gave up 3 bases and J gave up 6 bases, with 14 bases separating them. The CDR3 extends over 14 amino acids. The germline CDR1 and CDR2 sequences are MNHEY and SVGAGI.

This clonotype turned up a few times. The chain has TRBV27 and TRBJ2-1; 13 bases line up with TRBD2. CDR3 length: 15 residues. Germline CDR1 reads MNHEY; CDR2 reads SMNVEV (reference sequence). The V gene end was trimmed by 6 bases and the J gene end by 7 bases; junction bases not matched to a gene: 6. The CDR3 protein is CASSPGTSGKNEQFF. The CDR3 DNA follows: TGTGCCAGCAGCCCTGGGACTAGCGGGAAGAATGAGCAGTTCTTC.

The chain employs TRBV4-2 and TRBJ2-3, with 7 bases that match TRBD2. This CDR3 region has 17 residues. Germline V gene sequence: CDR1 LGHNA, CDR2 YNFKEQ. V lost 0 bases to trimming and J lost 6 bases; unmatched junction nucleotides: 12. CDR3 sequence reads: CASSQDEAGEVADTQYF. The CDR3 DNA reads as TGTGCCAGCAGCCAAGATGAGGCGGGAGAGGTTGCTGATACGCAGTATTTT.

The chain's CDR3 is CASSLGGASSYEAFF. The CDR3 region has the DNA TGTGCCAGCAGCTTAGGGGGGGCAAGCAGCTATGAAGCTTTCTTT. This chain uses TRBV7-2 with TRBJ1-1; maybe TRBD1 (6 bases). V lost 1 base, J lost 7 bases, and 16 bases lay in between. The CDR3 runs 15 residues. CDR1 SGHTA and CDR2 FQGNSA come from the germline V gene.

The chain links TRBV28 to TRBJ2-2; tentatively, D is TRBD1 (6 bases). Germline V CDR1 and CDR2: MDHEN, SYDVKM. The CDR3 has 12 amino acids. The V and J ends lost 11 bases and 7 bases respectively, with 14 bases between them. CDR3 DNA sequence: TGTGCCGTGGGACACCCTCTCGGGGAGCTGTTTTTT. Protein sequence: CAVGHPLGELFF.

The chain uses TRBV12-3 or TRBV12-4 and TRBJ2-3; 9 bases map to TRBD2. The CDR3 length is 19 residues. The V segment lost 7 bases and the J segment 0 bases; nucleotides outside the gene matches: 17. CDR3: CASTLGVRLAEPSTDTQYF. CDR3 nucleotides: TGTGCCAGCACCTTAGGTGTGAGACTAGCGGAACCAAGCACAGATACGCAGTATTTT.

This sequence joins TRBV7-9 and TRBJ2-1; D may be TRBD1 (5 bases). CDR1 and CDR2 from the germline V gene are SEHNR and FQNEAQ (reference sequence). The V and J ends lost 1 base and 8 bases respectively, with 12 bases between them. The CDR3 is 14 amino acids. CDR3 sequence (DNA): TGTGCCAGCAGCTTAGAAGGCAGGGCAGATGAGCAGTTCTTC. Translation: CASSLEGRADEQFF.

The table lists this clonotype with a count of one. CDR3 residues: CASSSPGAGRHEQYF. The CDR3 region has the DNA TGTGCCAGCAGTTCTCCCGGGGCCGGAAGGCACGAGCAGTACTTC. The rearrangement joins TRBV28 to TRBJ2-7; the D gene could be TRBD1 or TRBD2 (5 bases each). The length of the CDR3 is 15 residues. V lost 4 bases and J 5 bases, leaving 18 bases between the germline ends. In germline, CDR1 is MDHEN, CDR2 SYDVKM.

The chain combines TRBV6-4 with TRBJ2-1, with 10 positions matching TRBD2. Germline values: CDR1 MRHNA, CDR2 SNTAGT. Trimming at V came to 0 bases and at J to 8 bases, leaving 4 bases not matched to a gene. The CDR3 has 15 residues. The CDR3 region is CASSDSAGGPHEQFF. The DNA for the CDR3 is TGTGCCAGCAGTGACTCAGCGGGAGGGCCACATGAGCAGTTCTTC.

This sequence joins TRBV27 and TRBJ2-2; TRBD2 matches 8 bases. In germline, CDR1 is MNHEY, CDR2 SMNVEV (reference sequence). CDR3 length: 15 residues. With 6 bases clipped from V and 1 base from J, the junction kept 4 bases outside the gene matches. CDR3 in amino acids: CASRPGLENTGELFF. The CDR3 DNA reads as TGTGCCAGCAGACCGGGACTAGAGAACACCGGGGAGCTGTTTTTT.

The rearrangement uses TRBV6-5 and TRBJ2-7; D possibly corresponds to TRBD1 (6 bases). This CDR3 spans 16 amino acids. With 0 bases removed from V and 3 bases from J, the gap between germline ends came to 15 bases. The V gene's germline CDR1 is MNHEY and CDR2 SVGAGI. For the CDR3, the DNA is TGTGCCAGCAGTTACTCGACAGGACAGCGAGACTACGAGCAGTACTTC. This gives the protein CASSYSTGQRDYEQYF.

The chain recombines TRBV28 with TRBJ2-7; D is unresolved. The CDR3 has 13 amino acids. Between the trimmed V and J ends, which lost 4 bases and 3 bases, there was a span of 10 bases. The germline CDR1 and CDR2 sequences are MDHEN and SYDVKM. This CDR3 is CASSSGNYYEQYF. CDR3 DNA sequence: TGTGCCAGCAGTTCTGGTAACTACTACGAGCAGTACTTC. Filled out from reference TRBV28 and TRBJ2-7, the complete variable domain reads DVKVTQSSRYLVKRTGEKVFLECVQDMDHENMFWYRQDPGLGLRLIYFSYDVKMKEKGDIPEGYSVSREKKERFSLILESASTNQTSMYLCASSSGNYYEQYFGPGTRLTVT.

The V gene is TRBV7-9, the J gene TRBJ2-7, with 12 positions matching TRBD2. The trim removed 4 bases at V and 3 bases at J, leaving 4 bases unmatched. CDR1 and CDR2 (germline): SEHNR, FQNEAQ (reference sequence). This CDR3 contains 15 residues. The CDR3 nucleotides read TGTGCCAGCAGCTCGACTAGCGGGGGAAACTACGAGCAGTACTTC. This encodes CASSSTSGGNYEQYF.

The chain combines TRBV20-1 with TRBJ1-5; 8 bases map to TRBD1. The J segment lost 6 bases and the V segment lost 5 bases, leaving 15 bases of the junction unmatched. Germline V lookup: CDR1 DFQATT, CDR2 SNEGSKA (reference sequence). The CDR3 has 16 amino acids. The CDR3 DNA reads as TGCAGTGCTGGAACCGGGACAGGATATTTCCCTCAGCCCCAGCATTTT. This codes for CSAGTGTGYFPQPQHF.

This sequence joins TRBV6-1 and TRBJ1-5; tentatively, D is TRBD1 (6 bases). CDR3 length equals 13 residues. V was pared by 8 bases and J by 7 bases, with 15 bases between. Germline CDR1 is MNHNS and CDR2 is SASEGT. The CDR3 DNA follows: TGTGCCAGCCACAGGGATCGGGTACAGCCCCAGCATTTT. Its translation is CASHRDRVQPQHF.

The chain joins TRBV6-6 to TRBJ1-5, with D tentatively TRBD1 (6 bases). The CDR3 covers 14 residues. Germline CDR1 and CDR2: MNHNY and SVGAGI (reference sequence). Trimming pared 6 bases from V and 11 bases from J, leaving 20 bases between. The CDR3 region is CASSPEWGQSAQHF. The DNA for the CDR3 is TGTGCCAGCAGCCCCGAGTGGGGACAATCGGCCCAGCATTTT.

The chain employs TRBV7-9 and TRBJ2-3, with D maybe TRBD1 (5 bases). Germline V gene data show CDR1 as SEHNR and CDR2 as FQNEAQ (reference sequence). Trimming shortened V by 4 bases and J by 8 bases, and 13 bases separated the two germline ends. CDR3 length equals 13 residues. The CDR3 nucleotides are TGTGCCAGCAGCTGGAGTGGTCAGGGTACGCAGTATTTT. Its protein is CASSWSGQGTQYF.

The chain has TRBV5-4 and TRBJ2-1; 11 nucleotides line up with TRBD2. Germline CDR1 and CDR2: SGHNT and YYREEE (reference sequence). V lost 2 bases, J lost 6 bases, and 4 bases stayed unmatched. The CDR3 is made up of 15 amino acids. In DNA form, the CDR3 reads TGTGCCAGCAGCTTAGGGACTAGCGGTCCCAATGAGCAGTTCTTC. Its translation is CASSLGTSGPNEQFF.

The rearrangement links TRBV4-2 to TRBJ2-5; 10 bases line up with TRBD2. Trimming took 0 bases from V and 7 from J; bases not matched to a gene: 8. CDR3 length: 16 amino acids. From germline, CDR1 is LGHNA and CDR2 YNFKEQ. The CDR3 nucleotides are TGTGCCAGCAGCCAAGATGTAGCGGGGGGCCGAGGGACCCAGTACTTC. Encoded protein: CASSQDVAGGRGTQYF.

This chain uses TRBV3-1 with TRBJ2-1; no reliable D call. Germline CDR1 is LGHDT and CDR2 is YNNKEL (reference sequence). Trimming cost V 4 bases and J 4 bases, with 14 bases left between them. CDR3 length: 15 amino acids. The CDR3 is CASSLGDLNYNEQFF. The CDR3 DNA reads TGTGCCAGCAGCCTCGGAGACTTAAATTACAATGAGCAGTTCTTC.

The rearrangement joins TRBV20-1 to TRBJ2-5; D call uncertain. CDR3 size: 14 residues. V dropped 3 bases and J dropped 2 bases, with 13 bases sitting between them. Germline CDR1 DFQATT, CDR2 SNEGSKA (reference sequence). The CDR3 protein is CSASPRSIQETQYF. CDR3 nucleotide sequence: TGCAGTGCTAGTCCCCGGTCGATTCAAGAGACCCAGTACTTC.

This chain connects TRBV19 to TRBJ1-1; D unresolved. This CDR3 is 13 amino acids long. CDR1 and CDR2 from the germline V gene are LNHDA and SQIVND (reference sequence). The V end lost 6 bases, the J end lost 1 base, and 9 bases lay between the germline ends. For the CDR3, the DNA is TGTGCCAGTAGCGAAGTGGCGAACACTGAAGCTTTCTTT. Protein sequence: CASSEVANTEAFF. Variable domain in full (rest from reference TRBV19 and TRBJ1-1): DGGITQSPKYLFRKEGQNVTLSCEQNLNHDAMYWYRQDPGQGLRLIYYSQIVNDFQKGDIAEGYSVSREKKESFPLTVTSAQKNPTAFYLCASSEVANTEAFFGQGTRLTVV.

V is TRBV20-1 and J is TRBJ2-1; TRBD2 matches at 7 bases. The length of the CDR3 is 13 residues. Germline CDR1 is DFQATT and CDR2 is SNEGSKA (reference sequence). V shed 7 bases, J shed 2 bases, and the junction held 5 bases outside the gene matches. CDR3 in amino acids: CSVGGSPYNEQFF. The CDR3, as DNA: TGCAGTGTCGGCGGGAGTCCCTACAATGAGCAGTTCTTC.